These T cell receptor beta chains were read from a single sample in a study of cytomegalovirus exposure and HLA in healthy donors. Generated by immunoSEQ multiplex PCR, the TCRdb table keeps only in-frame clones and is missing some. Found here are some 150,000 clones, 70% to 85% of them singletons; the top ten hold 5.5% to 8.5%. Sequencing was done on a sample of PBMCs. The source of these receptors is a woman in her forties or fifties in good health and CMV-seropositive. CDR3s include the opening cysteine and the closing phenylalanine or tryptophan. Each record gives: V gene, clone size, D gene, J gene, CDR3 DNA, CDR3 protein. D genes are given only for firm matches. Clone size is stated in some rows and not others, as once, few, many or a class when expanded.

v_call: TRBV6-6; clone_size: .; d_call: TRBD1; j_call: TRBJ2-7; cdr3_nt: TGTGCCAGCAGGAAAGACAGGGGCGATACCTACGAGCAGTACTTC; cdr3_aa: CASRKDRGDTYEQYF
v_call: TRBV5-1; clone_size: .; d_call: TRBD2; j_call: TRBJ2-1; cdr3_nt: TGCGCCAGCAGCATATTCTCGAGTGCGGGGGGGTACAATGAGCAGTTCTTC; cdr3_aa: CASSIFSSAGGYNEQFF
v_call: TRBV19; clone_size: .; d_call: .; j_call: TRBJ1-2; cdr3_nt: TGTGCCAGTAGTATAGGAGTGCCCTATGGCTACACCTTC; cdr3_aa: CASSIGVPYGYTF
v_call: TRBV27; clone_size: .; d_call: TRBD1; j_call: TRBJ2-7; cdr3_nt: TGTGCCAGCAGAGCCCTACAGGGGACCTACGAGCAGTACTTC; cdr3_aa: CASRALQGTYEQYF
v_call: TRBV5-4; clone_size: few; d_call: .; j_call: TRBJ2-1; cdr3_nt: TGTGCCAGCACAGGCCACAGCCTCAATGAGCAGTTCTTC; cdr3_aa: CASTGHSLNEQFF
v_call: TRBV5-1; clone_size: .; d_call: .; j_call: TRBJ2-7; cdr3_nt: TGCGCCAGCAGCTTGGAAGAAAGCCTATCCGAGCAGTACTTC; cdr3_aa: CASSLEESLSEQYF
v_call: TRBV27; clone_size: .; d_call: TRBD1; j_call: TRBJ1-1; cdr3_nt: TGTGCCAGCAGGGGGACAGAAAACACTGAAGCTTTCTTT; cdr3_aa: CASRGTENTEAFF
v_call: TRBV5-1; clone_size: once; d_call: TRBD1; j_call: TRBJ1-2; cdr3_nt: TGCGCCAGCAGCCGGACAGGCCCAGGGGGCTACACCTTC; cdr3_aa: CASSRTGPGGYTF
v_call: TRBV9; clone_size: .; d_call: .; j_call: TRBJ1-3; cdr3_nt: TGTGCCAGCAGCGTGTCTTACTCTGGAAACACCATATATTTT; cdr3_aa: CASSVSYSGNTIYF
v_call: TRBV6-6; clone_size: .; d_call: TRBD1; j_call: TRBJ1-1; cdr3_nt: TGTGCCAGCAGTCGCGCCGGGACAGGTTTGAACACTGAAGCTTTCTTT; cdr3_aa: CASSRAGTGLNTEAFF
v_call: TRBV19; clone_size: .; d_call: .; j_call: TRBJ1-1; cdr3_nt: TGTGCCAGTGGAGGGTACATGAACACTGAAGCTTTCTTT; cdr3_aa: CASGGYMNTEAFF
v_call: TRBV29-1; clone_size: .; d_call: .; j_call: TRBJ1-1; cdr3_nt: TGCAGCGTTGTTCGGGGGACTGAAGCTTTCTTT; cdr3_aa: CSVVRGTEAFF
v_call: TRBV5-4; clone_size: .; d_call: .; j_call: TRBJ2-6; cdr3_nt: TGTGCCAGCAGCCCCAGGGGTGACAACTCTGGGGCCAACGTCCTGACTTTC; cdr3_aa: CASSPRGDNSGANVLTF
v_call: TRBV5-1; clone_size: .; d_call: TRBD2; j_call: TRBJ2-5; cdr3_nt: TGCGCCAGCAGCAGGGGGACTAGCGGAAGAGAGACCCAGTACTTC; cdr3_aa: CASSRGTSGRETQYF
v_call: TRBV5-3; clone_size: .; d_call: .; j_call: TRBJ1-2; cdr3_nt: TGTGCCAGAAGCGTGCTCGGGGGTGGAGGCTACACCTTC; cdr3_aa: CARSVLGGGGYTF
v_call: TRBV10-3; clone_size: .; d_call: TRBD2; j_call: TRBJ2-7; cdr3_nt: TGTGCCATCAGCACCCTAGCGGGGGGGCCTTACGAGCAGTACTTC; cdr3_aa: CAISTLAGGPYEQYF
v_call: TRBV7-2; clone_size: .; d_call: .; j_call: TRBJ2-1; cdr3_nt: TGTGCCAGCAGCCGCGAGGCGGGATACAATGAGCAGTTCTTC; cdr3_aa: CASSREAGYNEQFF
v_call: TRBV2; clone_size: .; d_call: TRBD1; j_call: TRBJ1-5; cdr3_nt: TGTGCCAGCAGTGACGACAGGGTACAGCCCCAGCATTTT; cdr3_aa: CASSDDRVQPQHF
v_call: TRBV29-1; clone_size: .; d_call: .; j_call: TRBJ2-2; cdr3_nt: TGCAGCGTCCTGAGAATTGCAGGGGTCACCGGGGAGCTGTTTTTT; cdr3_aa: CSVLRIAGVTGELFF
v_call: TRBV21-1; clone_size: .; d_call: .; j_call: TRBJ1-5; cdr3_nt: TGTGCCAGCAGCAAAGCGCAGGGGCAAAAAACGGGGCAGCCCCAGCATTTT; cdr3_aa: CASSKAQGQKTGQPQHF
v_call: TRBV7-9; clone_size: .; d_call: TRBD2; j_call: TRBJ2-3; cdr3_nt: TGTGCCAGCAGCTTCGCGGGACTAGCGGGGGTTATGGATACGCAGTATTTT; cdr3_aa: CASSFAGLAGVMDTQYF
v_call: TRBV5-1; clone_size: .; d_call: .; j_call: TRBJ1-2; cdr3_nt: TGCGCCAGCAGCTTGGTCTTACAGGGCGGCAATGGCTACACCTTC; cdr3_aa: CASSLVLQGGNGYTF
v_call: TRBV5-1; clone_size: .; d_call: .; j_call: TRBJ2-7; cdr3_nt: TGCGCCAGCAGCTTGGTTCCCGGGTCGGGCGAGCAGTACTTC; cdr3_aa: CASSLVPGSGEQYF
v_call: TRBV18; clone_size: .; d_call: .; j_call: TRBJ2-2; cdr3_nt: TGTGCCAGCTCACGAGCGAGGCAGGGGGGATCGACCGGGGAGCTGTTTTTT; cdr3_aa: CASSRARQGGSTGELFF
v_call: TRBV19; clone_size: .; d_call: .; j_call: TRBJ1-3; cdr3_nt: TGTGCCAGTAGCAGCGAAGACAGGTTCTTTGGAAACACCATATATTTT; cdr3_aa: CASSSEDRFFGNTIYF
v_call: TRBV5-1; clone_size: .; d_call: TRBD1; j_call: TRBJ2-6; cdr3_nt: TGCGCCAGCAGCTTCTGGACAGGGGGTTCATCCGGGGCCAACGTCCTGACTTTC; cdr3_aa: CASSFWTGGSSGANVLTF
v_call: TRBV19; clone_size: .; d_call: .; j_call: TRBJ1-1; cdr3_nt: TGTGCCAGTGGGGCGACTGAAGCTTTCTTT; cdr3_aa: CASGATEAFF
v_call: TRBV30; clone_size: .; d_call: .; j_call: TRBJ2-3; cdr3_nt: TGTGCCCAAAAGGCAGGGAGCACAGATACGCAGTATTTT; cdr3_aa: CAQKAGSTDTQYF
v_call: TRBV4-3; clone_size: once; d_call: TRBD1; j_call: TRBJ2-2; cdr3_nt: TGCGCCAGCAGCCACTTCACAGGGGGCGACACCGGGGAGCTGTTTTTT; cdr3_aa: CASSHFTGGDTGELFF
v_call: TRBV5-1; clone_size: .; d_call: .; j_call: TRBJ1-1; cdr3_nt: TGCGCCAGCAGCTTGCCTCAGGGCCTGAACACTGAAGCTTTCTTT; cdr3_aa: CASSLPQGLNTEAFF
v_call: TRBV4-3; clone_size: .; d_call: .; j_call: TRBJ2-1; cdr3_nt: TGCGCCAGCAGCCTCCACGGGAGTGAGCAGTTCTTC; cdr3_aa: CASSLHGSEQFF
v_call: TRBV19; clone_size: .; d_call: TRBD1; j_call: TRBJ1-4; cdr3_nt: TGTGCCAGTAGTATAGGCGGGACAGGGGGCGCAAGAACTAATGAAAAACTGTTTTTT; cdr3_aa: CASSIGGTGGARTNEKLFF
v_call: TRBV2; clone_size: few; d_call: TRBD1; j_call: TRBJ1-2; cdr3_nt: TGTGCCAGCAGTGAATATGGAAGGGGGACAGGGGATGGCTACACCTTC; cdr3_aa: CASSEYGRGTGDGYTF
v_call: TRBV25-1; clone_size: few; d_call: .; j_call: TRBJ1-1; cdr3_nt: TGTGCCAGCAGTGGGGGGCTCGAAGCTTTCTTT; cdr3_aa: CASSGGLEAFF
v_call: TRBV27; clone_size: .; d_call: .; j_call: TRBJ1-1; cdr3_nt: TGTGCCAGCAGTCCGAGTTTCGGGTTGAACACTGAAGCTTTCTTT; cdr3_aa: CASSPSFGLNTEAFF
v_call: TRBV19; clone_size: .; d_call: TRBD1; j_call: TRBJ1-2; cdr3_nt: TGTGCCAGTAGGCGACCTCTTTTGGGACAGCGGGACTATGGCTACACCTTC; cdr3_aa: CASRRPLLGQRDYGYTF
v_call: TRBV6-5; clone_size: few; d_call: TRBD1; j_call: TRBJ2-2; cdr3_nt: TGTGCCAGCAGCAACGGACAGGCGAACACCGGGGAGCTGTTTTTT; cdr3_aa: CASSNGQANTGELFF
v_call: TRBV19; clone_size: few; d_call: TRBD1; j_call: TRBJ1-5; cdr3_nt: TGTGCCAGTAGGAAACAGGGGGCGAGCAATCAGCCCCAGCATTTT; cdr3_aa: CASRKQGASNQPQHF
v_call: TRBV6-5; clone_size: .; d_call: .; j_call: TRBJ2-7; cdr3_nt: TGTGCCAGCAGTTACCAACTGACTAGTTACGAGCAGTACTTC; cdr3_aa: CASSYQLTSYEQYF
v_call: TRBV7-8; clone_size: .; d_call: .; j_call: TRBJ2-7; cdr3_nt: TGTGCCAGCAGCAGCAAACTGGGGGGACCTAACGAGCAGTACTTC; cdr3_aa: CASSSKLGGPNEQYF
v_call: TRBV5-1; clone_size: .; d_call: .; j_call: TRBJ1-2; cdr3_nt: TGCGCCAGCAGCTTCGGTGGGCAGGGGCGGGATGGCTACACCTTC; cdr3_aa: CASSFGGQGRDGYTF
v_call: TRBV30; clone_size: .; d_call: .; j_call: TRBJ2-6; cdr3_nt: TGTGCTGGGAGGAGCTACTCTGGGGCCAACGTCCTGACTTTC; cdr3_aa: CAGRSYSGANVLTF
v_call: TRBV5-1; clone_size: .; d_call: .; j_call: TRBJ2-3; cdr3_nt: TGCGCCAGCAGCTGGGTAGCGGACCTCACAGATACGCAGTATTTT; cdr3_aa: CASSWVADLTDTQYF
v_call: TRBV7-6; clone_size: few; d_call: .; j_call: TRBJ1-4; cdr3_nt: TGTGCCAGCAGCCTACAGGTCTCCTCCGAAAAACTGTTTTTT; cdr3_aa: CASSLQVSSEKLFF
v_call: TRBV14; clone_size: .; d_call: TRBD1; j_call: TRBJ2-1; cdr3_nt: TGTGCCAGCACCTCGACAGGGCGTTACAATGAGCAGTTCTTC; cdr3_aa: CASTSTGRYNEQFF
v_call: TRBV9; clone_size: .; d_call: .; j_call: TRBJ1-1; cdr3_nt: TGTGCCAGCAGCCAAAATCCCTCGGGGGGGAGGAACACTGAAGCTTTCTTT; cdr3_aa: CASSQNPSGGRNTEAFF
v_call: TRBV10-3; clone_size: .; d_call: .; j_call: TRBJ2-2; cdr3_nt: TGTGCCATCAGTGAATCTAGCGACACCGGGGAGCTGTTTTTT; cdr3_aa: CAISESSDTGELFF
v_call: TRBV29-1; clone_size: .; d_call: .; j_call: TRBJ2-2; cdr3_nt: TGCAGCGTTCTCCCAAGACAAACCGGGGAGCTGTTTTTT; cdr3_aa: CSVLPRQTGELFF
v_call: TRBV29-1; clone_size: .; d_call: .; j_call: TRBJ2-1; cdr3_nt: TGCGGCGTGCGCATGGATGAGCAGTTCTTC; cdr3_aa: CGVRMDEQFF
v_call: TRBV5-1; clone_size: once; d_call: .; j_call: TRBJ2-3; cdr3_nt: TGCGCCAGCAGCCACGGAGAGGATACGCAGTATTTT; cdr3_aa: CASSHGEDTQYF